The 24 T cell receptor beta chains in this list originate from one sample, sequenced in a study of OX40 agonist ivuxolimab in advanced cancers. The table came from immunoSEQ multiplex PCR; TCRdb's copy has only in-frame clones and leaves some out. The data contain over 50,000 clones, about nine tenths of them singletons. Sequenced material: CD4+ or CD8+ T cells sorted from blood, taken in a trial of the OX40 agonist ivuxolimab. Receptor source: an adult with an advanced solid tumor such as melanoma, head and neck, liver or kidney cancer.

V gene TRBV2 combines with J gene TRBJ2-3; 14 bases are a match to TRBD2. CDR3 length: 19 residues. The germline V gene has CDR1 SNHLY and CDR2 FYNNEI. The V and J ends lost 5 bases and 4 bases, in that order; junction bases with no gene match: 14. The DNA for the CDR3 is TGTGCCAGCAGTTGGGGGGGGACTAGCGGGAGTAAAAGTGCAGATACGCAGTATTTT. Its translation: CASSWGGTSGSKSADTQYF.

The chain is built from TRBV6-5 and TRBJ1-2, with 9 bases identical to TRBD1. There are 14 residues in the CDR3. V was pared by 7 bases and J by 7 bases, with 10 bases of the junction left unmatched. The germline gives CDR1 MNHEY, CDR2 SVGAGI. The CDR3: CASTRGTGRGGYTF. CDR3 nucleotides: TGTGCCAGCACCAGGGGGACAGGGAGGGGTGGCTACACCTTC.

V gene TRBV19 combines with J gene TRBJ2-7; 10 bases match TRBD1. There are 12 residues in the CDR3. Germline CDR1 reads LNHDA; CDR2 reads SQIVND (reference sequence). The junction had 5 bases not matched to a gene; V was cut back by 9 bases and J by 6 bases. The CDR3 region has the DNA TGTGCCAGCAGACAGGGGGCGGGCGAGCAGTACTTC. Translation: CASRQGAGEQYF.

This clone was counted a single time. This sequence joins TRBV20-1 and TRBJ2-5; D is unresolved. From germline, CDR1 is DFQATT and CDR2 SNEGSKA (reference sequence). Trimming took off 8 bases at V and 7 bases at J, with 11 bases between the two ends. The CDR3 consists of 10 residues. The CDR3 DNA follows: TGCAGTCTCCTATATCCGACCCAGTACTTC. This codes for CSLLYPTQYF.

This clone has just one count. The rearrangement joins TRBV28 to TRBJ1-6; 8 bases line up with TRBD1. J lost 3 bases, V lost 6 bases, and 7 bases had no gene match. The CDR3 has 16 amino acids. CDR1 MDHEN and CDR2 SYDVKM come from the germline V gene. The CDR3 nucleotides are TGTGCCAGCAGCCGGCCCGGGACAGGCTATAATTCACCCCTCCACTTT. Translation: CASSRPGTGYNSPLHF.

The rearrangement joins TRBV6-1 to TRBJ2-1, with TRBD2 as a possible D gene (6 bases). Germline V gives CDR1 MNHNS, CDR2 SASEGT. The CDR3 runs to 17 residues. V lost 2 bases and J 0 bases, leaving 14 bases between the germline ends. The CDR3, as DNA: TGTGCCAGCAGTGAACTGAGCGGGTCCAGCTCCTACAATGAGCAGTTCTTC. This codes for CASSELSGSSSYNEQFF.

The chain is built from TRBV5-3 and TRBJ2-5; 9 positions match TRBD2. TRBV5-3 counts as an open reading frame of uncertain function. The J segment lost 11 bases and the V segment lost 2 bases, leaving 7 bases of the junction unmatched. This CDR3 has 13 amino acids. CDR3: CARSLSLAGQQYF. The CDR3 region has the DNA TGTGCCAGAAGCTTATCACTAGCGGGCCAGCAGTACTTC.

The chain links TRBV20-1 to TRBJ1-1, with D unclear. V dropped 7 bases and J dropped 11 bases, with 11 bases sitting between them. The germline V gene has CDR1 DFQATT and CDR2 SNEGSKA (reference sequence). The CDR3 consists of 9 residues. For the CDR3, the DNA is TGCAGTGTCTCGCTCGGGGCTTTCTTT. Amino acid sequence: CSVSLGAFF.

The gene calls are TRBV15 and TRBJ2-3; D gene ambiguous. The germline V gene encodes CDR1 LNHNV and CDR2 YYDKDF (reference sequence). Between the trimmed V and J ends, which lost 0 bases and 3 bases, there was a span of 13 bases. This CDR3 has 16 residues. In DNA form, the CDR3 reads TGTGCCACCAGCAGAGATCAGGCCGACGTAACAGATACGCAGTATTTT. This translates into CATSRDQADVTDTQYF.

The rearrangement joins TRBV6-5 to TRBJ2-7, with D perhaps matching TRBD1 or TRBD2 (5 bases each). Between the trimmed V and J ends, which lost 2 bases and 5 bases, there was a span of 19 bases. The CDR3 length is 16 residues. CDR1 is MNHEY, CDR2 SVGAGI, per germline. The CDR3 region has the DNA TGTGCCAGCAGTTACAACCCGGGGCAGGGCAAAGACGAGCAGTACTTC. It specifies CASSYNPGQGKDEQYF.

This chain connects TRBV6-1 to TRBJ2-7; D call uncertain. Germline CDR1 and CDR2: MNHNS and SASEGT. The germline V and J ends were trimmed by 6 bases and 6 bases, with 18 bases remaining between them. CDR3 length equals 14 residues. The CDR3 is CASRIGQVTGEQYF. The DNA for the CDR3 is TGTGCCAGCAGAATAGGCCAAGTCACGGGCGAGCAGTACTTC.

The gene calls are TRBV5-1 and TRBJ2-1; 9 nucleotides line up with TRBD2. CDR3 length: 16 residues. The V gene end was trimmed by 4 bases and the J gene end by 0 bases; junction bases not matched to a gene: 5. Germline lookup yields CDR1 SGHRS and CDR2 YFSETQ. CDR3 nucleotides: TGCGCCAGCAGCGGTAGCGGGAGAAGCTCCTACAATGAGCAGTTCTTC. It codes for CASSGSGRSSYNEQFF.

CDR3 DNA sequence: TGTGCCAGCAGTCCCGACCGGGACATAGCCTACGAGCAGTACTTC. This translates into CASSPDRDIAYEQYF. The gene calls are TRBV28 and TRBJ2-7; a possible D gene is TRBD1 (6 bases). With 5 bases removed from V and 2 bases from J, the gap between germline ends came to 16 bases. The germline gives CDR1 MDHEN, CDR2 SYDVKM. The CDR3 extends over 15 amino acids.

The chain links TRBV30 to TRBJ2-7; D is ambiguous. Germline CDR1 reads GTSNPN; CDR2 reads SVGIG (reference sequence). The CDR3 spans 12 residues. Trimming took 0 bases from V and 0 from J, leaving 3 bases between them. This CDR3 is CAWSVFSYEQYF. CDR3 nucleotides: TGTGCCTGGAGTGTATTCTCCTACGAGCAGTACTTC.

The V and J genes are TRBV7-9 and TRBJ2-3; unclear D gene. The V gene's germline CDR1 is SEHNR and CDR2 FQNEAQ (reference sequence). V was cut by 1 base and J by 0 bases, with 8 bases left in between. This CDR3 is 15 amino acids long. CDR3 DNA: TGTGCCAGCAGCTTAGATAGTGTGAGCACAGATACGCAGTATTTT. This sequence encodes CASSLDSVSTDTQYF.

The V gene is TRBV28, the J gene TRBJ2-3; 7 nucleotides agree with TRBD2. CDR1 and CDR2 (germline): MDHEN, SYDVKM. V lost 6 bases and J lost 4; bases outside the gene matches: 13. CDR3 length: 16 residues. CDR3 sequence (DNA): TGTGCCAGCAGCCCTGCGGCGGCGGGAGACGCAGATACGCAGTATTTT. Amino acid sequence: CASSPAAAGDADTQYF.

The chain combines TRBV14 with TRBJ2-1; D is ambiguous. The CDR3 consists of 16 residues. Germline V gene data show CDR1 as SGHDN and CDR2 as FVKESK. Trimming cost V 1 base and J 8 bases, with 18 bases left between them. In DNA, the CDR3 is TGTGCCAGCAGCCAAGGAGTGCTGCTCCTACAATATGAGCAGTTCTTC. Residues: CASSQGVLLLQYEQFF.

This chain joins TRBV5-4 and TRBJ2-3; D remains unclear. The V gene's germline CDR1 is SGHNT and CDR2 YYREEE (reference sequence). V was clipped by 0 bases and J by 6 bases, with 17 bases between them. The CDR3 extends over 16 amino acids. The CDR3 DNA reads as TGTGCCAGCAGCTTGGCCCCCCGGGCGGTTAAGGATACGCAGTATTTT. This gives the protein CASSLAPRAVKDTQYF.

The chain combines TRBV5-4 with TRBJ2-5; D may be TRBD2 (6 bases). Germline lookup yields CDR1 SGHNT and CDR2 YYREEE (reference sequence). V dropped 4 bases and J dropped 5 bases, with 12 bases sitting between them. The CDR3 spans 13 residues. CDR3 in DNA: TGTGCCAGCAGCCCCGCCGGAGGGGAGACCCAGTACTTC. It translates to CASSPAGGETQYF.

V usage is TRBV7-9 and J usage is TRBJ2-5; 13 bases fit TRBD2. With 3 bases clipped from V and 0 bases from J, the junction kept 1 base outside the gene matches. CDR3 length equals 16 residues. Germline loops: CDR1 SEHNR, CDR2 FQNEAQ (reference sequence). The CDR3 DNA reads as TGTGCCAGCAGCTTCGGACTAGCGGGAGACCAAGAGACCCAGTACTTC. Its translation is CASSFGLAGDQETQYF.

This clone was observed once. The V and J genes are TRBV19 and TRBJ2-7; 7 bases are a match to TRBD2. From germline, CDR1 is LNHDA and CDR2 SQIVND (reference sequence). The CDR3 extends over 15 amino acids. J was trimmed by 3 bases and V by 7 bases; bases with no gene match: 12. The CDR3 spells CASIEEVGGSYEQYF. The CDR3 DNA sequence: TGTGCCAGTATCGAAGAGGTGGGCGGGAGCTACGAGCAGTACTTC. Together with reference TRBV19 and TRBJ2-7, the CDR3 gives the full variable domain: DGGITQSPKYLFRKEGQNVTLSCEQNLNHDAMYWYRQDPGQGLRLIYYSQIVNDFQKGDIAEGYSVSREKKESFPLTVTSAQKNPTAFYLCASIEEVGGSYEQYFGPGTRLTVT.

In nucleotides, the CDR3 is TGTGCCAGCAGTTACTCAAGGGACACCACTTTTTACGAGCAGTACTTC. This codes for CASSYSRDTTFYEQYF. This chain joins TRBV6-5 and TRBJ2-7, with D tentatively TRBD1 (6 bases). The CDR3 runs 16 residues. V was trimmed by 0 bases and J by 4 bases, leaving 16 bases between them. Germline CDR1 MNHEY, CDR2 SVGAGI.

This clone was counted once. V gene TRBV19 combines with J gene TRBJ1-2; 8 bases align to TRBD1. The V and J ends lost 5 bases and 6 bases, in that order; junction bases with no gene match: 5. CDR3 size: 13 residues. Germline V gives CDR1 LNHDA, CDR2 SQIVND (reference sequence). CDR3 protein: CASSAGGADGYTF. In nucleotides, the CDR3 is TGTGCCAGTAGTGCAGGGGGCGCAGATGGCTACACCTTC.

The genes are TRBV18 and TRBJ2-7; D call uncertain. The CDR3 runs to 13 residues. The germline CDR1 and CDR2 sequences are KGHSH and LQKENI. Trimming left V 3 bases short and J 1 base short, with 7 bases between. The DNA of the CDR3 is TGTGCCAGCTCACCGGGCAGATCCTACGAGCAGTACTTC. It is translated as CASSPGRSYEQYF.